These 2 T cell receptor beta chains originate from one sample sequenced in a study of spatial heterogeneity in lung cancer (dated by TCRdb to the late 2010s). The time point label, read with the paper, signifies: sample taken at primary tumor resection. TCR sequencing used whole RNA extracted from tumor and nontumor lung tissue, or from cryopreserved PBMC samples, without cell sorting. The protocol used for the library was 5' RACE. The sequencer listed for this sample is NextSeq 500. Through fastp at Q25 and MiXCR, TCRdb rebuilt clones from the public reads, retaining in-frame beta chains. Rows with a matching CDR3 protein are joined into one entry that keeps the most common DNA and genes. This sample has about 7,100 distinct CDR3 sequences in its table, and 4.5% to 6% of those were observed once. Over 35% of the sample goes to the ten largest clones. The source was PBMCs, collected at surgery. These receptors all come from a male donor with early-stage non-small cell lung cancer.

This clonotype was picked up many times. The chain combines TRBV11-2 with TRBJ2-7; TRBD1 matches at 7 bases. The CDR3 contains 16 residues. V was pared by 5 bases and J by 4 bases, with 14 bases of the junction left unmatched. Germline V CDR1 and CDR2: SGHAT, FQNNGV. Written as DNA, the CDR3 is TGTGCCAGCAGCACCTCGACAGGGCCGCTAGGGTACGAGCAGTACTTC. Protein: CASSTSTGPLGYEQYF.

This clonotype was seen ten or more times. This chain uses TRBV7-9 with TRBJ1-1; possibly TRBD1 for D (5 bases). Germline CDR1 reads SEHNR; CDR2 reads FQNEAQ (reference sequence). This CDR3 spans 12 amino acids. V was pared by 5 bases and J by 8 bases, with 12 bases between. The CDR3: CASSQAGTEAFF. DNA of the CDR3: TGTGCCAGCAGCCAGGCAGGGACCGAAGCTTTCTTT. Variable domain in full (rest from reference TRBV7-9 and TRBJ1-1): DTGVSQNPRHKITKRGQNVTFRCDPISEHNRLYWYRQTLGQGPEFLTYFQNEAQLEKSRLLSDRFSAERPKGSFSTLEIQRTEQGDSAMYLCASSQAGTEAFFGQGTRLTVV.